The 4 T cell receptor beta chains presented below share a single source sample, sequenced in a study of shared clonotypes between healthy human individuals. Here immunoSEQ multiplex PCR was the method, and the copy in TCRdb shows in-frame clones only, minus some. The sample has roughly 2,300,000 clones; 85% to 95% are singletons. Sequenced input: naive CD4+ T cells from PBMCs. The subset denotes: CD45RA+ positively selected. Receptors were obtained from a man younger than 30 in good health. Some clones in this sample may be carry-over from other donors' samples.

The V and J genes are TRBV7-2 and TRBJ1-1, with 7 bases fitting TRBD1. CDR3 length: 14 residues. The germline CDR1 and CDR2 sequences are SGHTA and FQGNSA. The trim removed 1 base at V and 7 bases at J, leaving 6 bases unmatched. Here the CDR3 DNA reads TGTGCCAGCAGCTTAGGGGGGACAGACGGTGAAGCTTTCTTT. Protein sequence: CASSLGGTDGEAFF.

This chain connects TRBV19 to TRBJ2-7; tentative D call: TRBD2 (5 bases). Germline V gene lookup returns CDR1 LNHDA and CDR2 SQIVND (reference sequence). The CDR3 spans 14 residues. The V gene lost 4 bases and the J gene lost 0 bases, with 10 bases spanning the gap. The CDR3 protein is CASSTGVGSYEQYF. The DNA of the CDR3 is TGTGCCAGTAGTACCGGGGTGGGCTCCTACGAGCAGTACTTC.

The table lists this clone with a few counts. V gene TRBV30 combines with J gene TRBJ1-4; the D is unclear. V was pared by 7 bases and J by 8 bases, with 8 bases between. Germline V lookup: CDR1 GTSNPN, CDR2 SVGIG (reference sequence). CDR3 length: 10 amino acids. In DNA, the CDR3 is TGTGCCTCAGGAGAGGAAAAACTGTTTTTT. Protein product: CASGEEKLFF.

Remarks on this clone: This specimen includes other DNA sequences encoding the same CDR3. The rearrangement joins TRBV9 to TRBJ2-3; 10 bases match TRBD2. The CDR3 runs 14 residues. The V segment lost 2 bases and the J segment 3 bases; nucleotides outside the gene matches: 0. Germline V gene sequence: CDR1 SGDLS, CDR2 YYNGEE. The CDR3 region has the DNA TGTGCCAGCAGCGTTAGCGGGAGGACAGATACGCAGTATTTT. Translated, it gives CASSVSGRTDTQYF.